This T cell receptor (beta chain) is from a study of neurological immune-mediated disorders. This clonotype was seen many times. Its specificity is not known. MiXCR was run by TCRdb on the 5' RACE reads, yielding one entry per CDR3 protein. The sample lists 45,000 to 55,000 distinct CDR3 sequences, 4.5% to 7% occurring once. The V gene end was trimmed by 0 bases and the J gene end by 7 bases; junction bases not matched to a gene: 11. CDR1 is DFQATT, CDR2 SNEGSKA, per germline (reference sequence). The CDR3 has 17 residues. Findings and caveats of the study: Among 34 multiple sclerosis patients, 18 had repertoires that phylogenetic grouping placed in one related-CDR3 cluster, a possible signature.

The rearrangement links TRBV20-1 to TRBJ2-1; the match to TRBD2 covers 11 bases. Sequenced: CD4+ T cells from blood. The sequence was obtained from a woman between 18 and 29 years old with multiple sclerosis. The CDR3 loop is CSARDRFSGGARNEQFF. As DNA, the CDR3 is TGCAGTGCTAGAGATCGTTTTAGCGGGGGGGCCCGAAATGAGCAGTTCTTC.